The 24 T cell receptor beta chains reported below all come from one sample, sequenced in a study of shared clonotypes between healthy human individuals. Repertoires were generated with immunoSEQ multiplex PCR, while TCRdb's copy carries only in-frame clones and drops some. The profile covers roughly 2,500,000 clones, with 93% appearing a single time and roughly 0.36% taken by the ten largest. The sequencing sample was made of naive CD4+ T cells from PBMCs. As for subset: CD45RA+ positively selected. The receptors here all came from a man between 18 and 29 years old in good health. Some clones in this sample may be carry-over from other donors' samples.

V and J are TRBV7-2 and TRBJ2-6; 12 bases line up with TRBD1. The CDR3 loop spans 19 amino acids. The ends lost 5 bases at V and 3 bases at J; junction bases unmatched: 11. Germline-derived CDR1 and CDR2 are SGHTA and FQGNSA. This chain's CDR3 is CASSRIPGQGASGANVLTF. CDR3 bases: TGTGCCAGCAGCCGGATCCCGGGACAGGGGGCTAGTGGGGCCAACGTCCTGACTTTC.

This clone was counted between two and nine times. At the DNA level, this CDR3 is encoded by other sequences in the same sample as well. The chain carries TRBV10-3 and TRBJ1-5; no firm D call. The V gene lost 3 bases and the J gene lost 0 bases, with 0 bases spanning the gap. Per the germline V gene, CDR1 is ENHRY and CDR2 is SYGVKD. The CDR3 is 12 amino acids. This chain's CDR3 is CAISDSNQPQHF. DNA of the CDR3: TGTGCCATCAGTGATAGCAATCAGCCCCAGCATTTT.

The chain employs TRBV15 and TRBJ2-1; D may be TRBD1 or TRBD2 (5 bases each). Germline V lookup: CDR1 LNHNV, CDR2 YYDKDF (reference sequence). The CDR3 consists of 15 residues. The V gene lost 1 base and the J gene lost 8 bases, with 15 bases spanning the gap. This CDR3 reads CATSRGGDSFHEQFF. As DNA, the CDR3 is TGTGCCACCAGCAGAGGAGGGGATTCCTTCCATGAGCAGTTCTTC.

As to this clone: The sample carries other DNA sequences with the same CDR3. The V gene is TRBV18, the J gene TRBJ2-1; a weak D match, TRBD1 (5 bases). V was pared by 2 bases and J by 7 bases, with 9 bases between. This CDR3 has 13 amino acids. CDR1 KGHSH and CDR2 LQKENI come from the germline V gene. The chain's CDR3 is CASSPGAGNEQFF. The CDR3 DNA reads as TGTGCCAGCTCACCAGGGGCCGGTAATGAGCAGTTCTTC.

The V gene is TRBV2, the J gene TRBJ1-2, with D unclear. CDR1 is SNHLY and CDR2 is FYNNEI in the germline V gene. The germline V and J ends were trimmed by 2 bases and 8 bases, with 12 bases remaining between them. CDR3 length: 13 residues. This CDR3 reads CASSERALGGYTF. The CDR3 coding sequence is TGTGCCAGCAGTGAAAGGGCCCTAGGCGGCTACACCTTC. The whole variable domain, filled in from reference TRBV2 and TRBJ1-2, reads EPEVTQTPSHQVTQMGQEVILRCVPISNHLYFYWYRQILGQKVEFLVSFYNNEISEKSEIFDDQFSVERPDGSNFTLKIRSTKLEDSAMYFCASSERALGGYTFGSGTRLTVV.

As DNA, the CDR3 is TGTGCCAGCAGCTTATCTGCCGGACAGCTGAACACTGAAGCTTTCTTT. Amino acids: CASSLSAGQLNTEAFF. The chain is built from TRBV7-2 and TRBJ1-1; TRBD1 is a possible D gene (6 bases). The length of the CDR3 is 16 residues. Germline V gene lookup returns CDR1 SGHTA and CDR2 FQGNSA. The V end lost 2 bases, the J end lost 0 bases, and 13 bases lay between the germline ends.

To note about this clone: A far larger clone is a single base away, which makes a read error likely. Distinct nucleotide sequences in the sample also encode this CDR3. The V call is TRBV7-2, the J call TRBJ1-2, with D unresolved. The germline gives CDR1 SGHTA, CDR2 FQGNSA. CDR3 size: 13 residues. The CDR3 coding sequence is TGTGCCAGCAGCTTAGACAATAACTATGGTTACACCTTC. Protein product: CASSLDNNYGYTF.

This chain links TRBV28 with TRBJ2-3; D may be TRBD2 (5 bases). The germline CDR1 and CDR2 sequences are MDHEN and SYDVKM. V lost 3 bases and J lost 1, with 14 bases in between. The CDR3 length is 16 residues. For the CDR3, the DNA is TGTGCCAGCAGTTTTTGGAGTAGCGCCCGCACAGATACGCAGTATTTT. This gives the protein CASSFWSSARTDTQYF.

The rearrangement joins TRBV18 to TRBJ2-2, with D possibly matching TRBD2 (5 bases). The length of the CDR3 is 16 residues. Trimming shortened V by 5 bases and J by 0 bases, and 13 bases separated the two germline ends. In germline, CDR1 is KGHSH, CDR2 LQKENI. The CDR3 is CASSSFREPNTGELFF. CDR3 DNA: TGTGCCAGCTCAAGTTTTAGGGAGCCGAACACCGGGGAGCTGTTTTTT.

This clone has a single count. The chain carries TRBV6-5 and TRBJ2-3; no definite D call. Germline-derived CDR1 and CDR2 are MNHEY and SVGAGI. This CDR3 contains 15 residues. Trimming took 0 bases from V and 2 from J, leaving 9 bases between them. In DNA, the CDR3 is TGTGCCAGCAGTTACTCGGGCGACCACACAGATACGCAGTATTTT. It codes for CASSYSGDHTDTQYF.

J is TRBJ1-4 and V is TRBV6-1; D remains ambiguous. The V gene lost 0 bases and the J gene lost 7 bases, with 12 bases spanning the gap. CDR3 size: 15 residues. Germline V gene lookup returns CDR1 MNHNS and CDR2 SASEGT. The DNA for the CDR3 is TGTGCCAGCAGTGAAGCGGGGAGCCGTAGTGAAAAACTGTTTTTT. This encodes CASSEAGSRSEKLFF.

The chain links TRBV27 to TRBJ2-5; 8 nucleotides match TRBD2. The J call may be incorrect, as the DNA end agrees better with TRBJ2-7. Germline CDR1 is MNHEY and CDR2 is SMNVEV (reference sequence). The CDR3 runs 14 residues. Here the CDR3 reads CASSLAGGTYEQYF. CDR3 DNA: TGTGCCAGCAGTCTAGCGGGCGGGACCTACGAGCAGTACTTC.

This chain uses TRBV28 with TRBJ2-5, with D possibly TRBD2 on 5 matching bases. TRBJ2-7 explains the end of the DNA better; the J call may be wrong. Per the germline V gene, CDR1 is MDHEN and CDR2 is SYDVKM. The CDR3 is 15 residues long. CDR3 residues: CASIPSGRAGPEQYF. In DNA, the CDR3 is TGTGCCAGCATCCCCAGTGGGCGGGCCGGCCCCGAGCAGTACTTC.

The chain combines TRBV5-1 with TRBJ1-5; D remains ambiguous. With 4 bases removed from V and 9 bases from J, the gap between germline ends came to 17 bases. Germline V gene lookup returns CDR1 SGHRS and CDR2 YFSETQ. The CDR3 has 14 amino acids. CDR3 sequence reads: CASSPELLSGPQHF. In DNA form, the CDR3 reads TGCGCCAGCAGCCCGGAGCTTCTATCTGGGCCCCAGCATTTT.

This chain connects TRBV27 to TRBJ2-1; 7 bases fit TRBD1. CDR1 and CDR2 (germline): MNHEY, SMNVEV (reference sequence). With 5 bases clipped from V and 1 base from J, the junction kept 8 bases outside the gene matches. The CDR3 has 16 residues. The CDR3 here is CASSPTGTDSYNEQFF. In DNA, the CDR3 is TGTGCCAGCAGTCCCACCGGGACAGATTCCTACAATGAGCAGTTCTTC.

V gene TRBV4-3 combines with J gene TRBJ2-3, with D tentatively TRBD1 (6 bases). CDR1 and CDR2 from the germline V gene are LGHNA and YSLEER. V shed 3 bases and J shed 6 bases, with 13 bases lying between them. The CDR3 runs to 14 residues. The CDR3 nucleotides read TGCGCCAGCAGCCAGGACAGCCTCACTGATACGCAGTATTTT. Protein product: CASSQDSLTDTQYF.

This chain joins TRBV7-8 and TRBJ2-5; D may match TRBD1 or TRBD2 (5 bases each). Germline assignment: CDR1 SGHVS and CDR2 FQNEAQ. This CDR3 spans 14 amino acids. Trimming stripped 3 bases from V and 1 base from J, with 9 bases between. The CDR3 DNA follows: TGTGCCAGCAGCTTCATCGGGGCCCAAGAGACCCAGTACTTC. It is translated as CASSFIGAQETQYF.

The J gene is TRBJ2-5, the V gene TRBV5-4, with TRBD2 matching 8 bases. The J call may be faulty, since TRBJ2-7 better matches the DNA end. This CDR3 has 16 amino acids. Germline CDR1 and CDR2: SGHNT and YYREEE (reference sequence). The chain's CDR3 is CASSPAATSGRSEQYF. The CDR3 DNA is TGTGCCAGCAGCCCCGCCGCCACTAGCGGAAGGAGCGAGCAGTACTTC.

This chain uses TRBV11-2 with TRBJ2-7; 12 bases align to TRBD2. CDR1 is SGHAT and CDR2 is FQNNGV in the germline V gene. V was clipped by 6 bases and J by 3 bases; unmatched bases: 6. There are 15 residues in the CDR3. The CDR3 sequence is CASRATSGRFYEQYF. The CDR3 DNA sequence: TGTGCCAGCAGGGCTACTAGCGGGAGGTTCTACGAGCAGTACTTC.

This chain connects TRBV7-9 to TRBJ2-7, with D possibly being TRBD1 (6 bases). CDR1 and CDR2 (germline): SEHNR, FQNEAQ (reference sequence). CDR3 length: 13 amino acids. V dropped 1 base and J dropped 4 bases, with 8 bases sitting between them. Written as DNA, the CDR3 is TGTGCCAGCAGCTTAGGCGACAGGTACGAGCAGTACTTC. Translation: CASSLGDRYEQYF.

V and J are TRBV19 and TRBJ1-5, with D possibly matching TRBD1 (6 bases). The length of the CDR3 is 14 residues. Trimming pared 1 base from V and 9 bases from J, leaving 13 bases between. Per the germline V gene, CDR1 is LNHDA and CDR2 is SQIVND (reference sequence). The CDR3 region is CASSIGQEDRPQHF. The CDR3 nucleotides read TGTGCCAGTAGTATAGGACAGGAAGACCGGCCCCAGCATTTT.

V is TRBV7-8 and J is TRBJ2-1, with 8 bases that match TRBD2. The CDR3 totals 16 residues. The ends lost 5 bases at V and 0 bases at J; junction bases unmatched: 6. The germline V gene has CDR1 SGHVS and CDR2 FQNEAQ. The CDR3 loop reads CASSDLSGSSYNEQFF. CDR3 bases: TGTGCCAGCAGCGATCTGAGCGGGAGCTCCTACAATGAGCAGTTCTTC.

The chain carries TRBV5-5 and TRBJ2-5; D remains unclear. V lost 0 bases and J 7 bases, leaving 10 bases between the germline ends. Per the germline V gene, CDR1 is SGHKS and CDR2 is YYEKEE (reference sequence). This CDR3 has 13 amino acids. CDR3 nucleotide sequence: TGTGCCAGCAGCTTGGGTTCCCCGGGGACCCAGTACTTC. Amino acid sequence: CASSLGSPGTQYF.

To note about this clone: This sample includes further DNA sequences coding for the same CDR3. This chain links TRBV29-1 with TRBJ2-7, with TRBD1 matching over 8 bases. This CDR3 spans 13 amino acids. Germline assignment: CDR1 SQVTM and CDR2 ANQGSEA. Germline trimming cut 6 bases from V and 2 bases from J; bases unmatched to any gene: 6. The chain's CDR3 is CSVAGTGPYEQYF. CDR3 in DNA: TGCAGCGTGGCCGGGACAGGTCCCTACGAGCAGTACTTC.